These 17 T cell receptor beta chains came from one sample sequenced in a study of Tregs in tolerant kidney transplant recipients. Here immunoSEQ multiplex PCR was the method, and the copy in TCRdb shows in-frame clones only, minus some. The table lists around 43,000 clones, about 89% of them singletons. Sequencing was performed on Tregs from blood. The source is a human donor in good health.

In this sample, this clone turned up a few times. The rearrangement links TRBV6-6 to TRBJ1-5; 9 bases are a match to TRBD1. CDR3 size: 14 residues. In germline, CDR1 is MNHNY, CDR2 SVGAGI (reference sequence). The V segment lost 5 bases and the J segment 7 bases; nucleotides outside the gene matches: 6. CDR3 region: CASSRDRAGQPQHF. In nucleotides, the CDR3 is TGTGCCAGCAGTAGGGACAGGGCTGGCCAGCCCCAGCATTTT.

The rearrangement uses TRBV4-2 and TRBJ1-2, with D tentatively TRBD1 (6 bases). V lost 4 bases, J lost 5 bases, and 20 bases lay in between. The germline CDR1 and CDR2 sequences are LGHNA and YNFKEQ. The CDR3 consists of 16 residues. DNA for the CDR3: TGTGCCAGCAGCCCCCTGGGGGGGGGCGTCGGGTATGGCTACACCTTC. It specifies CASSPLGGGVGYGYTF.

The chain recombines TRBV7-9 with TRBJ2-3, with TRBD2 identical over 10 bases. CDR3 length equals 14 residues. V lost 3 bases and J lost 4; bases outside the gene matches: 1. Germline V gene lookup returns CDR1 SEHNR and CDR2 FQNEAQ (reference sequence). The CDR3 is CASSLLAGADTQYF. CDR3 in DNA: TGTGCCAGCAGCTTGCTAGCGGGGGCAGATACGCAGTATTTT. The full variable domain, completed using reference TRBV7-9 and TRBJ2-3, is DTGVSQNPRHKITKRGQNVTFRCDPISEHNRLYWYRQTLGQGPEFLTYFQNEAQLEKSRLLSDRFSAERPKGSFSTLEIQRTEQGDSAMYLCASSLLAGADTQYFGPGTRLTVL.

Here the CDR3 DNA reads TGTGCCAGCAGGACCCTCCCGACAGGGCCAGGGTCACCCCTCCACTTT. This gives the protein CASRTLPTGPGSPLHF. This chain connects TRBV2 to TRBJ1-6; 7 bases fit TRBD1. This CDR3 has 16 amino acids. The germline gives CDR1 SNHLY, CDR2 FYNNEI. V lost 6 bases, J lost 10 bases, and 15 bases stayed unmatched.

CDR3 nucleotides: TGTGCTAGTGGTTTGGGGGTAACTAGCGGGAAGGACAATGAGCAGTTCTTC. Its translation is CASGLGVTSGKDNEQFF. The chain links TRBV12-5 to TRBJ2-1; 10 nucleotides line up with TRBD2. J was trimmed by 5 bases and V by 1 base; bases with no gene match: 8. The CDR3 sequence is 17 residues long. Germline V gene sequence: CDR1 LGHNT, CDR2 FRNRAP.

V usage is TRBV5-1 and J usage is TRBJ2-5; 14 nucleotides match TRBD2. The CDR3 runs 16 residues. The germline CDR1 and CDR2 sequences are SGHRS and YFSETQ. V dropped 9 bases and J dropped 0; count of bases not matched to a gene: 7. CDR3 DNA sequence: TGCGCCAACTGGACTAGCGGGGGGAGGTACCAAGAGACCCAGTACTTC. Encoded protein: CANWTSGGRYQETQYF.

The rearrangement links TRBV19 to TRBJ1-5; weak D call: TRBD1 (5 bases). Trimming pared 3 bases from V and 1 base from J, leaving 16 bases between. The CDR3 extends over 17 amino acids. The germline gives CDR1 LNHDA, CDR2 SQIVND (reference sequence). In nucleotides, the CDR3 is TGTGCCAGTAGTATTAGGTTGACCGGGGGGAGCAATCAGCCCCAGCATTTT. Translating it yields CASSIRLTGGSNQPQHF.

The V and J genes are TRBV29-1 and TRBJ2-7, with D possibly being TRBD1 (6 bases). Trimming took off 7 bases at V and 2 bases at J, with 12 bases between the two ends. This CDR3 is 12 amino acids long. Germline V CDR1 and CDR2: SQVTM, ANQGSEA. The CDR3 sequence: CSGGTPPYEQYF. For the CDR3, the DNA is TGCAGCGGGGGGACACCTCCCTACGAGCAGTACTTC.

This rearrangement joins TRBV11-3 to TRBJ2-2, with D possibly being TRBD1 or TRBD2 (5 bases each). This CDR3 region has 13 residues. Germline V lookup: CDR1 SGHNT, CDR2 YENEEA. Trimming removed 4 bases from V and 6 bases from J, with 9 bases in between. CDR3 coding DNA: TGTGCCAGCAGCTCCCGGGACCCCGGGGAGCTGTTTTTT. It specifies CASSSRDPGELFF.

The V call is TRBV6-1, the J call TRBJ2-1; 9 positions match TRBD1. The CDR3 is made up of 15 amino acids. After removal of 6 bases from V and 0 bases from J, the junction contained 3 bases not matched to a gene. Germline lookup yields CDR1 MNHNS and CDR2 SASEGT. In nucleotides, the CDR3 is TGTGCCAGCAGCATGACAGGGGGCTCCTACAATGAGCAGTTCTTC. Amino acid sequence: CASSMTGGSYNEQFF.

This chain links TRBV5-1 with TRBJ2-5; 8 nucleotides align to TRBD1. CDR1 SGHRS and CDR2 YFSETQ come from the germline V gene. The CDR3 has 15 amino acids. The V segment lost 5 bases and the J segment 3 bases; nucleotides outside the gene matches: 9. The CDR3 reads CASRLPTGAEETQYF. CDR3 in DNA: TGCGCCAGCAGACTACCGACAGGGGCAGAAGAGACCCAGTACTTC.

In DNA form, the CDR3 reads TGTGCCAGCAGCTTAGTTCCAAATGCCCATGAAGCTTTCTTT. Translated, it gives CASSLVPNAHEAFF. V is TRBV11-2 and J is TRBJ1-1; D is uncertain. CDR3 length: 14 amino acids. V gave up 1 base and J gave up 7 bases, with 13 bases separating them. The germline CDR1 and CDR2 sequences are SGHAT and FQNNGV.

The chain is built from TRBV7-9 and TRBJ1-6; TRBD1 aligns across 9 bases. The germline V gene has CDR1 SEHNR and CDR2 FQNEAQ (reference sequence). V was clipped by 0 bases and J by 7 bases; unmatched bases: 7. The CDR3 has 17 amino acids. The CDR3 sequence: CASSLATGQGKNSPLHF. The CDR3 nucleotides are TGTGCCAGCAGCTTAGCAACCGGACAGGGGAAAAATTCACCCCTCCACTTT. The variable domain in full, completed from reference TRBV7-9 and TRBJ1-6, reads DTGVSQNPRHKITKRGQNVTFRCDPISEHNRLYWYRQTLGQGPEFLTYFQNEAQLEKSRLLSDRFSAERPKGSFSTLEIQRTEQGDSAMYLCASSLATGQGKNSPLHFGNGTRLTVT.

This clone was seen a few times. This chain connects TRBV5-1 to TRBJ2-2; 10 bases are a match to TRBD2. The CDR3 has 15 amino acids. V shed 3 bases, J shed 6 bases, and the junction held 5 bases outside the gene matches. Germline CDR1 reads SGHRS; CDR2 reads YFSETQ. This CDR3 is CASSSSGGAAGELFF. CDR3 sequence (DNA): TGCGCCAGCAGCTCAAGCGGGGGGGCCGCCGGGGAGCTGTTTTTT. Variable domain in full (rest from reference TRBV5-1 and TRBJ2-2): KAGVTQTPRYLIKTRGQQVTLSCSPISGHRSVSWYQQTPGQGLQFLFEYFSETQRNKGNFPGRFSGRQFSNSRSEMNVSTLELGDSALYLCASSSSGGAAGELFFGEGSRLTVL.

The chain couples TRBV16 to TRBJ2-3, with 8 positions matching TRBD1. Germline CDR1 and CDR2: KGHSY and FQNENV. The CDR3 sequence is 15 residues long. V gave up 2 bases and J gave up 1 base; unmatched junction bases: 2. The DNA for the CDR3 is TGTGCCAGCAGCCAACAGGGGGCAGGCACAGATACGCAGTATTTT. Its protein product is CASSQQGAGTDTQYF. Combining the CDR3 with reference TRBV16 and TRBJ2-3 gives the whole variable domain GEEVAQTPKHLVRGEGQKAKLYCAPIKGHSYVFWYQQVLKNEFKFLISFQNENVFDETGMPKERFSAKCLPNSPCSLEIQATKLEDSAVYFCASSQQGAGTDTQYFGPGTRLTVL.

J is TRBJ2-1 and V is TRBV7-8, with 10 positions matching TRBD1. Losses at the gene ends were 6 bases for V and 7 bases for J; bases not matched to a gene: 15. This CDR3 has 17 residues. From germline, CDR1 is SGHVS and CDR2 FQNEAQ. This CDR3 reads CASRIGSGTGVRNEQFF. CDR3 DNA sequence: TGTGCCAGCAGGATTGGGAGCGGGACAGGGGTGAGGAATGAGCAGTTCTTC. The full variable domain, with the rest looked up from reference TRBV7-8 and TRBJ2-1, is GAGVSQSPRYKVAKRGQDVALRCDPISGHVSLFWYQQALGQGPEFLTYFQNEAQLDKSGLPSDRFFAERPEGSVSTLKIQRTQQEDSAVYLCASRIGSGTGVRNEQFFGPGTRLTVL.

This rearrangement joins TRBV5-1 to TRBJ2-7; 13 nucleotides line up with TRBD2. The CDR3 runs 15 residues. Germline assignment: CDR1 SGHRS and CDR2 YFSETQ. V lost 3 bases, J lost 4 bases, and 4 bases stayed unmatched. The CDR3 sequence is CASSSQGLAGYEQYF. CDR3 DNA sequence: TGCGCCAGCAGCTCCCAGGGACTAGCGGGGTACGAGCAGTACTTC.